This T cell receptor beta chain was sequenced for a study of blood T cells in healthy people across ages. Comments on this clonotype: Its cognate antigen is unknown.

PCR was performed a second time for about 7 to 11 cycles using a sample-barcoded 5' primer and a J-beta primer mix. There were at least 3 million CDR3-containing paired-end reads obtained from each sample. A single record per CDR3 protein comes from TCRdb applying MiXCR to the 5' RACE reads. This sample has approximately 780,000 distinct CDR3 sequences, with roughly 26% found just once. The CDR3 runs to 19 residues. Losses at the gene ends were 4 bases for V and 4 bases for J; bases not matched to a gene: 18. Germline CDR1 MNHEY, CDR2 SVGAGI. General observations from the study: It was not known whether donors were CMV positive (a possible confounder of expanded clonotype changes). TCR beta diversity per million T cells fell roughly linearly with age.

These data were likewise used in another study, on T cells of mothers and their children. That source adds: Inherited differences only slightly affect thymic shaping of TCR recombination output.

The source is a boy younger than 18 in good health. The genes are TRBV6-5 and TRBJ2-5; 10 nucleotides match TRBD1. The sequencing input was blood. The CDR3 region is CASSFTLFPGQGSRETQYF. The CDR3 nucleotides read TGTGCCAGCAGTTTTACACTCTTTCCGGGACAGGGGTCGCGAGAGACCCAGTACTTC.